The entry that follows covers one T cell receptor (beta chain) sequence. The antigen is unknown. One junction end does not reproduce the germline sequence, and a read error may be involved. Time point here: persistent/refractory GD, antithyroid drugs over 5 years with positive TRAb. From PBMCs, RNA was extracted and then used to make the TCR library. By American Thyroid Association guidelines, Graves' disease was diagnosed in the cohort. This sample is part of a study of regulatory T cells in long-lasting Graves disease. Turning to the study itself: Over 5 years on antithyroid drugs plus positive TSH receptor antibodies marked Graves' disease as persistent. Study-wide results and caveats: Fewer public clonotypes were shared by new patients (just under 1,000) than by persistent patients (fewer than 3,000).

Germline lookup yields CDR1 LGHNA and CDR2 YNFKEQ. This CDR3 comprises 14 residues. The authors built TCR beta libraries using iRepertoire HTBI primers and Arm-PCR of CDR3 regions. Each CDR3 protein is one row after TCRdb ran MiXCR on the multiplex PCR reads. The sample holds 350,000 to 500,000 distinct CDR3 sequences; around a fifth are singletons and the top ten take around 15%. The receptor was isolated from a female donor with Graves disease. The sequencing here drew on peripheral blood mononuclear cells (PBMCs), taken when the disease was refractory, from a patient treated with antithyroid drugs. The chain joins TRBV4-2 to TRBJ2-5, with D unclear. The DNA end is a closer match to TRBJ2-1, so the J assignment may be wrong. CDR3 DNA: TGTGCCAGGAGCCAAGAATCTTTGGGAAATGAGCAGTTCTTC. Amino acids: CARSQESLGNEQFF.